The rows below give T cell receptor beta chains drawn from one sample of a study of control samples from healthy donors and cancer patients. Using immunoSEQ multiplex PCR, the repertoire was profiled, and TCRdb retains in-frame clones only, with some absent. The sample contains some 73,000 clones, around 94% of which appear only once. Sequenced material: blood. The receptors here all came from a woman in her thirties or forties in good health. CDR3s include the opening cysteine and the closing phenylalanine or tryptophan. Fields, in order: V gene, D gene, J gene, clone size, CDR3 protein, CDR3 DNA. A D gene is named only where the DNA matches it firmly. Clone size is stated in some rows and not others, as once, few, many or a class when expanded.

v_call: TRBV3-1/TRBV3-2
d_call: .
j_call: TRBJ2-3
clone_size: .
cdr3_aa: CASSQLPGGVNTQYF
cdr3_nt: TGTGCCAGCAGCCAACTCCCTGGGGGTGTGAATACGCAGTATTTT

v_call: TRBV5-4
d_call: .
j_call: TRBJ1-2
clone_size: .
cdr3_aa: CASSLGGPLYGYTF
cdr3_nt: TGTGCCAGCAGCTTGGGGGGACCGCTCTATGGCTACACCTTC

v_call: TRBV9
d_call: .
j_call: TRBJ2-2
clone_size: once
cdr3_aa: CASSVVGLNTGELFF
cdr3_nt: TGTGCCAGCAGCGTAGTTGGCCTGAACACCGGGGAGCTGTTTTTT

v_call: TRBV6-6
d_call: .
j_call: TRBJ1-3
clone_size: once
cdr3_aa: CASRNQVGGNTIYF
cdr3_nt: TGTGCCAGCAGAAACCAGGTGGGCGGAAACACCATATATTTT

v_call: TRBV5-1
d_call: .
j_call: TRBJ2-7
clone_size: .
cdr3_aa: CASSLDVAYEQYF
cdr3_nt: TGCGCCAGCAGCTTGGACGTGGCCTACGAGCAGTACTTC

v_call: TRBV4-1
d_call: .
j_call: TRBJ1-2
clone_size: .
cdr3_aa: CASSPTGQDYGYTF
cdr3_nt: TGCGCCAGCAGCCCCACGGGCCAGGACTATGGCTACACCTTC

v_call: TRBV10-3
d_call: .
j_call: TRBJ1-5
clone_size: .
cdr3_aa: CAIGSGGQPQHF
cdr3_nt: TGTGCCATCGGGTCGGGAGGCCAGCCCCAGCATTTT

v_call: TRBV27
d_call: TRBD1
j_call: TRBJ1-1
clone_size: .
cdr3_aa: CASSYRGWTEAFF
cdr3_nt: TGTGCCAGCAGTTACAGGGGATGGACTGAAGCTTTCTTT

v_call: TRBV10-1
d_call: TRBD1
j_call: TRBJ2-7
clone_size: .
cdr3_aa: CASSGQETSEQYF
cdr3_nt: TGCGCCAGCAGCGGACAGGAAACTTCCGAGCAGTACTTC

v_call: TRBV24-1
d_call: .
j_call: TRBJ1-2
clone_size: .
cdr3_aa: CATSDFTGMSYTF
cdr3_nt: TGTGCCACCAGTGATTTCACAGGGATGAGCTACACCTTC

v_call: TRBV5-8
d_call: .
j_call: TRBJ2-3
clone_size: .
cdr3_aa: CASSFRSADTQYF
cdr3_nt: TGTGCCAGCAGCTTTCGGTCGGCAGATACGCAGTATTTT

v_call: TRBV19
d_call: .
j_call: TRBJ1-6
clone_size: .
cdr3_aa: CASSPGLANSPLHF
cdr3_nt: TGTGCCAGTAGCCCCGGGCTCGCAAATTCACCCCTCCACTTT

v_call: TRBV7-7
d_call: .
j_call: TRBJ2-3
clone_size: .
cdr3_aa: CASSPPSEDTQYF
cdr3_nt: TGTGCTAGCAGCCCACCATCCGAGGATACGCAGTATTTT

v_call: TRBV9
d_call: TRBD1
j_call: TRBJ1-3
clone_size: .
cdr3_aa: CASSVAGGNTIYF
cdr3_nt: TGTGCCAGCAGCGTAGCAGGGGGGAACACCATATATTTT

v_call: TRBV7-2
d_call: .
j_call: TRBJ2-7
clone_size: once
cdr3_aa: CASSLFLGPTYEQYF
cdr3_nt: TGTGCCAGCAGCTTATTTTTGGGTCCCACCTACGAGCAGTACTTC

v_call: TRBV2
d_call: .
j_call: TRBJ1-1
clone_size: .
cdr3_aa: CASSGQFNTEAFF
cdr3_nt: TGTGCCAGCAGTGGACAGTTTAACACTGAAGCTTTCTTT

v_call: TRBV28
d_call: .
j_call: TRBJ2-1
clone_size: .
cdr3_aa: CASRGLGQFF
cdr3_nt: TGTGCCAGCAGGGGGCTTGGGCAGTTCTTC

v_call: TRBV7-9
d_call: .
j_call: TRBJ2-1
clone_size: .
cdr3_aa: CASSLLGAGGNEQFF
cdr3_nt: TGTGCCAGCAGCTTATTGGGGGCTGGGGGGAATGAGCAGTTCTTC

v_call: TRBV11-1
d_call: .
j_call: TRBJ1-2
clone_size: once
cdr3_aa: CASSLERNYGYTF
cdr3_nt: TGTGCCAGCAGCTTAGAACGTAACTATGGCTACACCTTC

v_call: TRBV25-1
d_call: .
j_call: TRBJ1-6
clone_size: .
cdr3_aa: CASSGSGKNNSPLHF
cdr3_nt: TGTGCCAGCAGTGGCTCCGGGAAGAACAATTCACCCCTCCACTTT

v_call: TRBV25-1
d_call: .
j_call: TRBJ2-4
clone_size: .
cdr3_aa: CASSEPGDRGKNIQYF
cdr3_nt: TGTGCCAGCAGTGAACCAGGGGATCGCGGCAAAAACATTCAGTACTTC

v_call: TRBV9
d_call: .
j_call: TRBJ2-3
clone_size: .
cdr3_aa: CASSVEGGSDTQYF
cdr3_nt: TGTGCCAGCAGCGTAGAGGGGGGCTCAGATACGCAGTATTTT

v_call: TRBV5-6
d_call: .
j_call: TRBJ2-5
clone_size: .
cdr3_aa: CASSLGIETQYF
cdr3_nt: TGTGCCAGCAGCTTGGGGATAGAGACCCAGTACTTC

v_call: TRBV28
d_call: TRBD2
j_call: TRBJ2-7
clone_size: few
cdr3_aa: CASSPLGLAVSVYEQYF
cdr3_nt: TGTGCCAGCAGTCCGCTGGGACTAGCGGTGTCTGTCTACGAGCAGTACTTC

v_call: TRBV6-6
d_call: TRBD2
j_call: TRBJ2-3
clone_size: .
cdr3_aa: CASSQGLAGASTDTQYF
cdr3_nt: TGTGCCAGCAGTCAGGGACTAGCGGGAGCTAGCACAGATACGCAGTATTTT

v_call: TRBV15
d_call: TRBD1
j_call: TRBJ1-2
clone_size: .
cdr3_aa: CATSFDRGPGGYTF
cdr3_nt: TGTGCCACCAGCTTTGACAGGGGGCCTGGTGGCTACACCTTC